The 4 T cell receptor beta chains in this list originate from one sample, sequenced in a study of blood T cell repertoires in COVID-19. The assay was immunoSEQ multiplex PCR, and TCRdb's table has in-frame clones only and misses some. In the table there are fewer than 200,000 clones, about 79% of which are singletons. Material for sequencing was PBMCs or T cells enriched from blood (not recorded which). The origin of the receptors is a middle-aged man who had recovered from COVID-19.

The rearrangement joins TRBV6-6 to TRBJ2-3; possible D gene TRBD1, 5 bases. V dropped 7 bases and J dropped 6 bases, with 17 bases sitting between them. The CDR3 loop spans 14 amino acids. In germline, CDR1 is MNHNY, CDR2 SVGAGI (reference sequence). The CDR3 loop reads CASNPEQGWDTQYF. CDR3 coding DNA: TGTGCCAGCAATCCCGAGCAGGGTTGGGATACGCAGTATTTT.

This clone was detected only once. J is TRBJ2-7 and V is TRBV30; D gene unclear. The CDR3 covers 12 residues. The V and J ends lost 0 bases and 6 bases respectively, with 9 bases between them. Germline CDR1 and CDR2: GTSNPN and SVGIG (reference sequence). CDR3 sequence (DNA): TGTGCCTGGAGTGTACTGGTCGGCGAGCAGTACTTC. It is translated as CAWSVLVGEQYF.

CDR3 in DNA: TGCGCCAGCAGCCCGGGACAGGGAATCAATGAGCAGTTCTTC. Translating it yields CASSPGQGINEQFF. J is TRBJ2-1 and V is TRBV5-1, with 9 bases aligning to TRBD1. CDR3 length equals 14 residues. V was clipped by 4 bases and J by 6 bases; unmatched bases: 5. Germline lookup yields CDR1 SGHRS and CDR2 YFSETQ. Filled out from reference TRBV5-1 and TRBJ2-1, the complete variable domain reads KAGVTQTPRYLIKTRGQQVTLSCSPISGHRSVSWYQQTPGQGLQFLFEYFSETQRNKGNFPGRFSGRQFSNSRSEMNVSTLELGDSALYLCASSPGQGINEQFFGPGTRLTVL.

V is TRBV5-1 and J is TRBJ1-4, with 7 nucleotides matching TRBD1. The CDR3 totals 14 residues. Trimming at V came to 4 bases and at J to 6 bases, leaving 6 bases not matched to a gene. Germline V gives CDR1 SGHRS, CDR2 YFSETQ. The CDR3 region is CASSVGQPHEKLFF. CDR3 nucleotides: TGCGCCAGCAGCGTGGGACAGCCCCATGAAAAACTGTTTTTT.